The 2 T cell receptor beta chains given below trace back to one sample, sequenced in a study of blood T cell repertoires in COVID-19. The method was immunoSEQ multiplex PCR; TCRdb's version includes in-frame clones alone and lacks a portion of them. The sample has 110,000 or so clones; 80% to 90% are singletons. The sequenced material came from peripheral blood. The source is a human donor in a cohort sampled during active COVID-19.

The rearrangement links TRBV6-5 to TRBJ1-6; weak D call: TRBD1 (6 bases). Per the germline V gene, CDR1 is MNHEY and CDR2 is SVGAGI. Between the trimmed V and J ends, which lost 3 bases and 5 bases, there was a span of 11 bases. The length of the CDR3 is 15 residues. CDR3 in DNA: TGTGCCAGCAGTTATGCAGGGGCAAATAATTCACCCCTCCACTTT. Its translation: CASSYAGANNSPLHF.

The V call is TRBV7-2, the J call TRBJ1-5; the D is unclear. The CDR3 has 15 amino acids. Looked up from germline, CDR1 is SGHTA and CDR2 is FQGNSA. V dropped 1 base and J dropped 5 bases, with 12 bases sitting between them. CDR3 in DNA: TGTGCCAGCAGCTTAGAGTACAGAACTTATCAGCCCCAGCATTTT. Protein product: CASSLEYRTYQPQHF.